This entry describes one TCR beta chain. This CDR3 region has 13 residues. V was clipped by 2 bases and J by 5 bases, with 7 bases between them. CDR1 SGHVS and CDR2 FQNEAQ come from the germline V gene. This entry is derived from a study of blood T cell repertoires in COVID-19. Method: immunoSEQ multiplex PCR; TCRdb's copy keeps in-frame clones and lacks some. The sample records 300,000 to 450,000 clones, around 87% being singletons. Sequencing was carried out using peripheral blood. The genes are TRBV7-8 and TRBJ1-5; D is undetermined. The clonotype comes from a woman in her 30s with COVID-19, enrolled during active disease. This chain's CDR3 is CASSLIIDQPQHF. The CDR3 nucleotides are TGTGCCAGCAGCTTAATTATTGATCAGCCCCAGCATTTT.